The 2 T cell receptor beta chains reported below all come from one sample, sequenced in a study of early T cells in non-severe SARS-CoV-2 infection. From the 5' RACE reads, TCRdb called clonotypes with MiXCR, one entry per CDR3 protein. This sample has about 77,000 distinct CDR3 sequences, with roughly a sixth found just once. The material sequenced was whole blood. Receptor source: an adult who was a healthcare worker with PCR-confirmed SARS-CoV-2 infection or an uninfected control (not recorded which).

The chain uses TRBV3-1 and TRBJ2-1; 7 bases agree with TRBD2. Germline CDR1 is LGHDT and CDR2 is YNNKEL (reference sequence). The CDR3 is 14 residues long. J was trimmed by 8 bases and V by 1 base; bases with no gene match: 5. CDR3 coding DNA: TGTGCCAGCAGCCAAGGACCGGGGGGTTATGAGCAGTTCTTC. Translated: CASSQGPGGYEQFF.

This clonotype has at least ten counts. The chain is built from TRBV11-2 and TRBJ1-4; D is unresolved. The V end was cut by 1 base, the J end by 0 bases, with 12 bases between. The CDR3 loop spans 17 amino acids. Looked up from germline, CDR1 is SGHAT and CDR2 is FQNNGV. The CDR3 sequence is CASSLAVAGTTNEKLFF. For the CDR3, the DNA is TGTGCCAGCAGCTTAGCGGTTGCGGGAACAACTAATGAAAAACTGTTTTTT.